This paragraph covers one TCR beta chain sequence. The sample comes from a study of identifying expanded T cells in peripheral blood. Deletions cut 7 bases from V and 3 bases from J, with 16 bases between. CDR3 length: 14 residues. Assay: immunoSEQ multiplex PCR; the TCRdb copy retains only in-frame clones and omits some. Of fewer than 80,000 clones in the sample, about 83% were seen once. The V call is TRBV23-1, the J call TRBJ2-7, with D unresolved. TRBV23-1 is noted as an ORF with a role that remains uncertain. Sequenced material: blood. The sequence derives from a person between 18 and 75 years old in good health. CDR3 sequence reads: CASIPGEKGYEQYV. In nucleotides, the CDR3 is TGCGCCAGCATTCCCGGAGAGAAGGGCTACGAGCAGTACGTC.